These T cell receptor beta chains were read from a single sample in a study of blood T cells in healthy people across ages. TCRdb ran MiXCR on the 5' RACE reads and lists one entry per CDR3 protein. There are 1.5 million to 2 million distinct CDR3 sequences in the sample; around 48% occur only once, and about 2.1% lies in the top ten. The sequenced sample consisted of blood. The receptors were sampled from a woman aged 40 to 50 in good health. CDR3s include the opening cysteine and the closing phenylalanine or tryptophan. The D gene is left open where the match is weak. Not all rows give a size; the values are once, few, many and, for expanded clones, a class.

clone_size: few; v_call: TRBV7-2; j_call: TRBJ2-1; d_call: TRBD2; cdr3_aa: CASSEGLTSYNEQFF; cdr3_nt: TGTGCCAGCAGCGAGGGACTAACCTCATACAATGAGCAGTTCTTC
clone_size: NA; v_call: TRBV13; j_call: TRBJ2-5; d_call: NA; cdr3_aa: CASRLKLETPETQYF; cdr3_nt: TGTGCCAGCAGATTGAAACTAGAGACCCCGGAGACCCAGTACTTC
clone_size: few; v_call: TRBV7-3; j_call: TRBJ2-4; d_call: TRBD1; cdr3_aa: CASSPGGRGNIQYF; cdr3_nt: TGTGCCAGCAGCCCAGGGGGTCGGGGAAACATTCAGTACTTC
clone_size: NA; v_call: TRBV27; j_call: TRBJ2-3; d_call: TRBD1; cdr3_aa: CASSSRDRVGDTQYF; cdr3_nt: TGTGCCAGCAGTTCTCGGGACAGGGTAGGAGATACGCAGTATTTT
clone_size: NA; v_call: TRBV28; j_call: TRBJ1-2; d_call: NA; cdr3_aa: CASSLLVEGGYTF; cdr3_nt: TGTGCCAGCAGTTTATTGGTGGAAGGTGGCTACACCTTC
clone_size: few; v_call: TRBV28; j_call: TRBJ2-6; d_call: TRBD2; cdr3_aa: CASSPTSGGSGANVLTF; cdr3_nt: TGTGCCAGCAGCCCGACTAGCGGGGGCTCTGGGGCCAACGTCCTGACTTTC
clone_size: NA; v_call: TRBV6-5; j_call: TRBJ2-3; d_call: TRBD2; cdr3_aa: CASSDRTSGTDTQYF; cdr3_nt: TGTGCCAGCAGTGACCGGACTAGCGGCACAGATACGCAGTATTTT
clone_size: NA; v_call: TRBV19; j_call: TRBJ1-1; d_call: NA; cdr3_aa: CASTIPGLFEAFF; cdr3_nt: TGTGCCAGTACCATCCCAGGGTTATTTGAAGCTTTCTTT
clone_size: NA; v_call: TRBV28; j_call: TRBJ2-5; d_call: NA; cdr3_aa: CASTPELGLQETQYF; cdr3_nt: TGTGCCAGCACCCCTGAACTGGGGCTCCAAGAGACCCAGTACTTC
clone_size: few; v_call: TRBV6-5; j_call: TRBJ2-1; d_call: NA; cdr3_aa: CASRRTDSSYNEQFF; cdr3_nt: TGTGCCAGCAGAAGGACAGATAGCTCCTACAATGAGCAGTTCTTC
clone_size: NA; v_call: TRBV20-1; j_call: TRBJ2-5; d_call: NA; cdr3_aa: CSARIPTGQYF; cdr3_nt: TGCAGTGCTAGAATCCCCACGGGCCAGTACTTC
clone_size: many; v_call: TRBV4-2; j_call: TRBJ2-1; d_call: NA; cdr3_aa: CASSPRGGSSYNEQFF; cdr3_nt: TGTGCCAGCAGCCCCCGTGGGGGGAGCTCCTACAATGAGCAGTTCTTC
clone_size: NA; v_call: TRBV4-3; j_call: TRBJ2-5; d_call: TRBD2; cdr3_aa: CASSQENLAGATQETQYF; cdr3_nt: TGCGCCAGCAGCCAAGAGAATCTAGCGGGAGCTACACAAGAGACCCAGTACTTC
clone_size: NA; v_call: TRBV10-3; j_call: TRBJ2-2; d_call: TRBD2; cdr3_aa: CAISRALAGLNTGELFF; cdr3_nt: TGTGCCATCAGTCGGGCGCTAGCGGGCTTGAACACCGGGGAGCTGTTTTTT
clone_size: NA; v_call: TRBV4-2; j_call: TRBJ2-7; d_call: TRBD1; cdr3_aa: CASSQDLGQGGYEQYF; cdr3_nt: TGTGCCAGCAGCCAAGATTTAGGACAGGGGGGCTACGAGCAGTACTTC
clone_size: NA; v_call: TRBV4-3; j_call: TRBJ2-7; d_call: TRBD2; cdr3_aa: CASSQTVGGYEQYF; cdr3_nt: TGCGCCAGCAGCCAAACCGTCGGGGGGTACGAGCAGTACTTC
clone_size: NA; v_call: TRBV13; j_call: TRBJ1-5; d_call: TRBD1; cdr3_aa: CASSLRTGDQPQHF; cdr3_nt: TGTGCCAGCAGCTTGCGGACAGGCGATCAGCCCCAGCATTTT
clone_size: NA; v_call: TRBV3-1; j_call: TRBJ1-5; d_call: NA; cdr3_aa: CASSQGEGGSDQPQHF; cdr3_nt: TGTGCCAGCAGCCAAGGGGAGGGGGGGTCGGATCAGCCCCAGCATTTT
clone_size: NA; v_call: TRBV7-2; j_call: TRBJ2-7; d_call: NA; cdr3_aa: CASSPHLSLAYEQYF; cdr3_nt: TGTGCCAGCAGCCCCCACCTGAGCCTGGCCTACGAGCAGTACTTC
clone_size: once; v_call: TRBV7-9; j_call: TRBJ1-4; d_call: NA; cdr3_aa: CASSPLGQGEKLFF; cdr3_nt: TGTGCCAGCAGCCCCCTGGGTCAGGGTGAAAAACTGTTTTTT
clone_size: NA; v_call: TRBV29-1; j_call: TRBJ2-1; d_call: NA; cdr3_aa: CSGTPSSYNEQFF; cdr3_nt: TGCAGCGGAACACCGAGCTCCTACAATGAGCAGTTCTTC
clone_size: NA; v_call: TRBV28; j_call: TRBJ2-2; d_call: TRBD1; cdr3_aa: CASSSPRKGATGELFF; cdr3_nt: TGTGCCAGCAGTTCGCCCCGGAAGGGGGCCACCGGGGAGCTGTTTTTT
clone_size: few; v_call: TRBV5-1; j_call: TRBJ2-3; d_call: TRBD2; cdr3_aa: CASSQTSGASTDTQYF; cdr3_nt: TGCGCCAGCAGCCAGACTAGCGGAGCTAGCACAGATACGCAGTATTTT
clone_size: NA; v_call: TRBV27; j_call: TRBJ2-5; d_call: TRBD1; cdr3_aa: CASRLDRGAETQYF; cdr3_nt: TGTGCCAGCAGGCTCGACAGGGGAGCAGAGACCCAGTACTTC
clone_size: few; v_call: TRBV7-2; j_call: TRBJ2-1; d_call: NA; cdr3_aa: CASSLRRWVEEQFF; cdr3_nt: TGTGCCAGCAGCTTAAGGCGGTGGGTCGAGGAGCAGTTCTTC
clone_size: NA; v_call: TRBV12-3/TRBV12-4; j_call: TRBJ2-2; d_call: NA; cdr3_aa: CASRSAHSNTGELFF; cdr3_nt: TGTGCCAGCCGATCCGCACACTCGAACACCGGGGAGCTGTTTTTT
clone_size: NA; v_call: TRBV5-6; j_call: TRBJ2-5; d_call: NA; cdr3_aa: CASSLAPLDQYF; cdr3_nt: TGTGCCAGCAGCTTGGCCCCGTTGGACCAGTACTTC
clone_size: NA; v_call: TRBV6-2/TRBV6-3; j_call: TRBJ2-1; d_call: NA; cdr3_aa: CAGSYSLRDILSYNEQFF; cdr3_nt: TGTGCCGGCAGTTACAGTCTTCGGGACATCCTCTCCTACAATGAGCAGTTCTTC
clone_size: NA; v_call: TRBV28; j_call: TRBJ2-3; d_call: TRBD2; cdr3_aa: CASSLPSGGNRYTDTQYF; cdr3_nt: TGTGCCAGCAGTTTACCTAGCGGGGGAAACCGCTACACAGATACGCAGTATTTT
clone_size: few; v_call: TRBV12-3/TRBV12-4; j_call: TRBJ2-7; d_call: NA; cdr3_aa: CASSLRTVNDEQYF; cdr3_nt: TGTGCCAGCAGTCTCAGGACAGTAAACGACGAGCAGTACTTC
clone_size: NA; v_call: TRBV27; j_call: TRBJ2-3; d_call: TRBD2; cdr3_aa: CASSLSSGVADTQYF; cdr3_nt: TGTGCCAGCAGTCTCTCTAGCGGGGTAGCAGATACGCAGTATTTT
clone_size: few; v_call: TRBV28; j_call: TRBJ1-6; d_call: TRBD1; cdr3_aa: CASSPEGAPRSPLHF; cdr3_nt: TGTGCCAGCAGTCCAGAGGGGGCGCCGCGGTCACCCCTCCACTTT
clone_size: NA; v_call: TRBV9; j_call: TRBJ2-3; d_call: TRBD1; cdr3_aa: CASSARDRGRADTQYF; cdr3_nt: TGTGCCAGCAGCGCCCGGGACAGGGGGCGGGCAGATACGCAGTATTTT
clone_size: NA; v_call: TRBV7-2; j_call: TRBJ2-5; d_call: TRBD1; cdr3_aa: CASSLVSGGSRETQYF; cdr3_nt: TGTGCCAGCAGCTTAGTGTCAGGGGGCTCTAGGGAGACCCAGTACTTC
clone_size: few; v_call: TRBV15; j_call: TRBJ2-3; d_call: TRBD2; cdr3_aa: CATSGLTSGGTDTQYF; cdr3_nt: TGTGCCACCAGCGGTTTGACTAGCGGGGGCACAGATACGCAGTATTTT
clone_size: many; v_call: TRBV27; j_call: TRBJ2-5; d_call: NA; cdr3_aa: CASSFLGRAETQYF; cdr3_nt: TGTGCCAGCAGTTTCCTGGGACGGGCAGAGACCCAGTACTTC
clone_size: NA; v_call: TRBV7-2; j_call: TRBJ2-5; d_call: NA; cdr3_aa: CASSLETGRTLQETQYF; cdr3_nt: TGTGCCAGCAGCTTAGAGACAGGAAGGACGCTACAAGAGACCCAGTACTTC
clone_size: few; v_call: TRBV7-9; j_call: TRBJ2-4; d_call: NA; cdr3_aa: CASHKGAAKNIQYF; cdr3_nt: TGTGCCAGTCACAAAGGGGCGGCCAAAAACATTCAGTACTTC
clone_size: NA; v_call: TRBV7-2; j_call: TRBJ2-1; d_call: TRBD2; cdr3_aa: CATHSGGTYNEQFF; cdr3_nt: TGTGCCACCCATAGCGGGGGGACTTACAATGAGCAGTTCTTC
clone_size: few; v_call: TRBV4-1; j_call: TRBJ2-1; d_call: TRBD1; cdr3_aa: CASSPQGQGTYNEQFF; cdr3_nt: TGCGCCAGCAGCCCACAGGGACAGGGGACCTACAATGAGCAGTTCTTC
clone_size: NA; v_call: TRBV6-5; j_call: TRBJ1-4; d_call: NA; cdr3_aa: CASSYMAGVGEKLFF; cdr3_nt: TGTGCCAGCAGTTACATGGCGGGGGTAGGAGAAAAACTGTTTTTT
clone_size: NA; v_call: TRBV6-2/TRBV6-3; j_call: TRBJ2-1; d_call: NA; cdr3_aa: CASSYQGHEQFF; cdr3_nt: TGTGCCAGCAGCTATCAGGGCCATGAGCAGTTCTTC
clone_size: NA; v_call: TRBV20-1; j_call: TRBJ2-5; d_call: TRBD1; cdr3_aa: CSVQQGEGRSVETQYF; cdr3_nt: TGCAGTGTCCAACAGGGGGAAGGTAGATCGGTAGAGACCCAGTACTTC